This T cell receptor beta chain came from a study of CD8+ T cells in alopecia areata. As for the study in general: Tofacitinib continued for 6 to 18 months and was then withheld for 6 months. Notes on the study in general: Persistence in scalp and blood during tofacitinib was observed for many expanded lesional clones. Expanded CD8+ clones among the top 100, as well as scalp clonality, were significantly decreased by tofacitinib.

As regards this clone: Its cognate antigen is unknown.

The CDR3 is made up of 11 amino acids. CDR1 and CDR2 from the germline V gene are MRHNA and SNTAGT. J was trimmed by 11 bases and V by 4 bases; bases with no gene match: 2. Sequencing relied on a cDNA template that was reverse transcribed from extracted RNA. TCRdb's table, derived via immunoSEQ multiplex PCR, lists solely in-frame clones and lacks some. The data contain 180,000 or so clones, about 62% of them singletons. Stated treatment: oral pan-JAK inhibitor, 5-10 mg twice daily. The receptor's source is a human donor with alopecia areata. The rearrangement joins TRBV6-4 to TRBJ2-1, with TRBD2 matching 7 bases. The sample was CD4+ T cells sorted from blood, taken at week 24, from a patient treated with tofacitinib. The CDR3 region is CASSGGSKQFF. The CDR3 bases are TGTGCCAGCAGTGGCGGGAGTAAGCAGTTCTTC.